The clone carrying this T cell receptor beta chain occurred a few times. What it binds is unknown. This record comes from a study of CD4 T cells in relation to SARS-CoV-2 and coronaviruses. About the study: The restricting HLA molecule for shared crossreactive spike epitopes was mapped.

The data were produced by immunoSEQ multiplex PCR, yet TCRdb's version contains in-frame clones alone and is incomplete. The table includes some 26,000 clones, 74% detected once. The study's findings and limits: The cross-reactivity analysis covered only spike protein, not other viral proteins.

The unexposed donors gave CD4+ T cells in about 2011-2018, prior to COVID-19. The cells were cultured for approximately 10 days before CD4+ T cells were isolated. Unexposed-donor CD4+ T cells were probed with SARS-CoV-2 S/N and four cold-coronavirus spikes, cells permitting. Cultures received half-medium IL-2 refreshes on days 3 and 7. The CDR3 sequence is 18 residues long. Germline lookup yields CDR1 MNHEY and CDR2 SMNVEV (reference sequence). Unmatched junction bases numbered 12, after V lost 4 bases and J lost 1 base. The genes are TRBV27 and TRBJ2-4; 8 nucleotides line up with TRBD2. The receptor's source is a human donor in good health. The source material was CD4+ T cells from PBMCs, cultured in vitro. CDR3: CASSWAGGLRGAKNIQYF. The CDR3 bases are TGTGCCAGCAGTTGGGCGGGAGGACTTCGGGGGGCCAAAAACATTCAGTACTTC.